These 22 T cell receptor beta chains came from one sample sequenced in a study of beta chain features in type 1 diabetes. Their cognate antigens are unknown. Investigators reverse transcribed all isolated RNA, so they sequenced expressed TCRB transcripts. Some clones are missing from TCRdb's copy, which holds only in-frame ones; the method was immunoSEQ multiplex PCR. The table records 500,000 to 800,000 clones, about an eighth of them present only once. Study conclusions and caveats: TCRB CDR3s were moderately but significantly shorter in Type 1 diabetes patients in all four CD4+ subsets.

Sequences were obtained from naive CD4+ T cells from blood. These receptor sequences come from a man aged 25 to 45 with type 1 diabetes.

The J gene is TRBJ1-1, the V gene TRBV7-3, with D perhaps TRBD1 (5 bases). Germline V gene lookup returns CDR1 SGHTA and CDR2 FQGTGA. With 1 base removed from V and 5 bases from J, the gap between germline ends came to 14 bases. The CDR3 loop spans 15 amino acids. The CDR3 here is CASSLMAGVGTEAFF. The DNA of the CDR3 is TGTGCCAGCAGCTTAATGGCGGGGGTTGGGACTGAAGCTTTCTTT.

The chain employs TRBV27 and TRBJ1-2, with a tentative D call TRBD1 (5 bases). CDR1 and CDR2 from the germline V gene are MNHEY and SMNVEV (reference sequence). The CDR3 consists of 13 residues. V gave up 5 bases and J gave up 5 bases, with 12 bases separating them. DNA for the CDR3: TGTGCCAGCAGTACCCCGGGACGGTATGGCTACACCTTC. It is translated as CASSTPGRYGYTF.

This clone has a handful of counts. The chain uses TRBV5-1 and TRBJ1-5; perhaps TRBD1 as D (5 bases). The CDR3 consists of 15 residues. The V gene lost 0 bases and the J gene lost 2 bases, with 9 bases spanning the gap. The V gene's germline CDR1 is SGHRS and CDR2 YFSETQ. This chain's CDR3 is CASSLEGRGNQPQHF. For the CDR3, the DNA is TGCGCCAGCAGCTTGGAGGGCAGGGGCAATCAGCCCCAGCATTTT.

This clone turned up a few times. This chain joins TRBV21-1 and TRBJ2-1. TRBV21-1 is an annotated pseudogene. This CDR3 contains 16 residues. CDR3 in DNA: TGTGCCAGCAGCATAGTTTCTGGCACCCCCTACAATGAGCAGTTCTTC. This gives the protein CASSIVSGTPYNEQFF.

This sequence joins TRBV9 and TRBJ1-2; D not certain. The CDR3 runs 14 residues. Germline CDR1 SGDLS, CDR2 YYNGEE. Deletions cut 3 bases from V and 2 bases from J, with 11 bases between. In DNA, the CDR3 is TGTGCCAGCAGCGCCAGGACGGGGAACTATGGCTACACCTTC. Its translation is CASSARTGNYGYTF.

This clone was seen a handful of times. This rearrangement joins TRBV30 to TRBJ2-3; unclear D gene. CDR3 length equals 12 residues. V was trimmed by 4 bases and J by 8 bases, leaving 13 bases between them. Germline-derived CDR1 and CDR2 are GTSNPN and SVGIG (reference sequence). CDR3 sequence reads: CAWKAMPSTQYF. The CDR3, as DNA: TGTGCCTGGAAGGCGATGCCAAGTACGCAGTATTTT. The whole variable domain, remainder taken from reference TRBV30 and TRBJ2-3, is SQTIHQWPATLVQPVGSPLSLECTVEGTSNPNLYWYRQAAGRGLQLLFYSVGIGQISSEVPQNLSASRPQDRQFILSSKKLLLSDSGFYLCAWKAMPSTQYFGPGTRLTVL.

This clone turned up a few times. The CDR3 nucleotides read TGTGCCAGCTCACCGGTCGACAGGGGAAACATTCAGTACTTC. This codes for CASSPVDRGNIQYF. The chain links TRBV18 to TRBJ2-4, with TRBD1 identical over 8 bases. CDR1 and CDR2 from the germline V gene are KGHSH and LQKENI. The trim removed 3 bases at V and 6 bases at J, leaving 4 bases unmatched. This CDR3 is built from 14 residues.

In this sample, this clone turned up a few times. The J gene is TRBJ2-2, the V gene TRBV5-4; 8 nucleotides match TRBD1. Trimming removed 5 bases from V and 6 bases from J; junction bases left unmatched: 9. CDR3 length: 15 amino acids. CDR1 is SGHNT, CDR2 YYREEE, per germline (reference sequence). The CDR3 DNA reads TGTGCCAGCAGTTTACTGGACAGGGATTCCGGGGAGCTGTTTTTT. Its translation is CASSLLDRDSGELFF.

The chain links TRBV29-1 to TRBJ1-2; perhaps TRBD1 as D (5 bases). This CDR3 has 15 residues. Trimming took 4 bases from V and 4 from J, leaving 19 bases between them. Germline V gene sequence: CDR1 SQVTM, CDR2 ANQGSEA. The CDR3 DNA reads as TGCAGCGTTGGGGTTGGGACCACCGACCTCTATGGCTACACCTTC. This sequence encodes CSVGVGTTDLYGYTF.

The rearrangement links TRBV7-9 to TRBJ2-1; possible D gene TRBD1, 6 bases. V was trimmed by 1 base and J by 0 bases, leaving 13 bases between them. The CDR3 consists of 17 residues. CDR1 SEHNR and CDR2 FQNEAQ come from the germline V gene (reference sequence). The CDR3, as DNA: TGTGCCAGCAGCTTAGGAAGGGGGTCGAACTCCTACAATGAGCAGTTCTTC. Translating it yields CASSLGRGSNSYNEQFF. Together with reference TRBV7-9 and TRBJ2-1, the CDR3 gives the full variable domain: DTGVSQNPRHKITKRGQNVTFRCDPISEHNRLYWYRQTLGQGPEFLTYFQNEAQLEKSRLLSDRFSAERPKGSFSTLEIQRTEQGDSAMYLCASSLGRGSNSYNEQFFGPGTRLTVL.

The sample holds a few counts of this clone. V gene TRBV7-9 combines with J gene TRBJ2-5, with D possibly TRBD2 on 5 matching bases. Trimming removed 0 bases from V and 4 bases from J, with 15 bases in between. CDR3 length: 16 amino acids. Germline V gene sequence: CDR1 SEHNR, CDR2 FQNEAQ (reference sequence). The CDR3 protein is CASSLAAHRRGETQYF. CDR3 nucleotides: TGTGCCAGCAGCTTAGCGGCCCATAGACGGGGAGAGACCCAGTACTTC.

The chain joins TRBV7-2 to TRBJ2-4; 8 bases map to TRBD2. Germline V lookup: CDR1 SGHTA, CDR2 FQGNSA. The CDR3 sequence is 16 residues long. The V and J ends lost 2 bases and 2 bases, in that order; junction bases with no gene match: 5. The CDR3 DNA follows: TGTGCCAGCAGCTTATACGGGGGGGAAACCAAAAACATTCAGTACTTC. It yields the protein CASSLYGGETKNIQYF.

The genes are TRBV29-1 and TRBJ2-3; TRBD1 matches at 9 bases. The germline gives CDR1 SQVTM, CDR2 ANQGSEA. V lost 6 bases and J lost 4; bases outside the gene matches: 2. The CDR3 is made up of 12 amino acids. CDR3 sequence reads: CSVRTGADTQYF. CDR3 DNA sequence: TGCAGCGTACGGACAGGGGCAGATACGCAGTATTTT.

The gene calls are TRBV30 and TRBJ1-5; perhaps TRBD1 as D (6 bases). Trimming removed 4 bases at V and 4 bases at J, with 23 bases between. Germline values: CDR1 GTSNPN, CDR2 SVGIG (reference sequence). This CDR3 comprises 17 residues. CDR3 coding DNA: TGTGCCTGGACGTTGGCAGGGGCGGACTACGGGAATCAGCCCCAGCATTTT. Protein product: CAWTLAGADYGNQPQHF.

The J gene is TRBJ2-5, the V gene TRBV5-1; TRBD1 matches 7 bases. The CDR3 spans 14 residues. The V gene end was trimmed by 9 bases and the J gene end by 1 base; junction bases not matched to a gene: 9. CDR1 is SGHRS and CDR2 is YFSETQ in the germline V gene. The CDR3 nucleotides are TGCGCCACCAACCCCGGGACAGCCCAAGAGACCCAGTACTTC. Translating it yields CATNPGTAQETQYF. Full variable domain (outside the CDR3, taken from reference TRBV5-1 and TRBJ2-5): KAGVTQTPRYLIKTRGQQVTLSCSPISGHRSVSWYQQTPGQGLQFLFEYFSETQRNKGNFPGRFSGRQFSNSRSEMNVSTLELGDSALYLCATNPGTAQETQYFGPGTRLLVL.

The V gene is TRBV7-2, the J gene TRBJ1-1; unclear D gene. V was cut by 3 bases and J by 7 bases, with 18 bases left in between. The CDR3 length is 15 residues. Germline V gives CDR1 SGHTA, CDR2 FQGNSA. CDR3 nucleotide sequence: TGTGCCAGCAGCTTTAGTGGGTCTCCGTATGATGAAGCTTTCTTT. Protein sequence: CASSFSGSPYDEAFF.

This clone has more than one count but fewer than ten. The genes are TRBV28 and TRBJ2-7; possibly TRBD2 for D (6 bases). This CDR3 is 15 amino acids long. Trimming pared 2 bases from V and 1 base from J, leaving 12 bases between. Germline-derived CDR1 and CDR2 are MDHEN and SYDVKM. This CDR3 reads CASSLLGRLSYEQYF. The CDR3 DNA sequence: TGTGCCAGCAGTTTACTGGGGAGGTTATCCTACGAGCAGTACTTC.

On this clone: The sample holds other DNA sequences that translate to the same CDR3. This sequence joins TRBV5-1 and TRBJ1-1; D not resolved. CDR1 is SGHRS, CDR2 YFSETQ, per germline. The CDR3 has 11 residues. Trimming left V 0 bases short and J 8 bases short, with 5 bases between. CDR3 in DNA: TGCGCCAGCAGCTTGGACGGAGAAGCTTTCTTT. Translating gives CASSLDGEAFF.

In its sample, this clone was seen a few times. The CDR3 DNA reads TGTGCCAGCAGCATCCGGGAGCCACGGGAGACCCAGTACTTC. This gives the protein CASSIREPRETQYF. The V call is TRBV7-2, the J call TRBJ2-5; possibly TRBD2 for D (6 bases). CDR1 and CDR2 (germline): SGHTA, FQGNSA. V was shortened by 5 bases and J by 5 bases, with 15 bases between the two germline ends. The CDR3 extends over 14 amino acids.

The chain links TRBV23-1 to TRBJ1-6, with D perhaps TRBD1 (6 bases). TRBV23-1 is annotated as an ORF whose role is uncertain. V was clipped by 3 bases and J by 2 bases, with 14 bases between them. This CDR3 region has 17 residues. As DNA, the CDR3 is TGCGCCAGCAGTCAGAAAATGGCAGGGGCCTATAATTCACCCCTCCACTTT. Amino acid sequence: CASSQKMAGAYNSPLHF.

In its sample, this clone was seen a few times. The CDR3 reads CASSSTMASNQPQHF. CDR3 nucleotide sequence: TGTGCCAGCAGCTCCACAATGGCTAGCAATCAGCCCCAGCATTTT. The chain employs TRBV11-2 and TRBJ1-5, with D unresolved. The CDR3 runs 15 residues. Between the trimmed V and J ends, which lost 4 bases and 0 bases, there was a span of 10 bases. Germline CDR1 and CDR2: SGHAT and FQNNGV.

CDR3 loop: CASSLQRRPNEQFF. CDR3 nucleotides: TGTGCCAGCAGCTTACAGAGGAGGCCCAATGAGCAGTTCTTC. J is TRBJ2-1 and V is TRBV7-9; TRBD2 might be the D (5 bases). With 2 bases removed from V and 6 bases from J, the gap between germline ends came to 11 bases. Germline CDR1 SEHNR, CDR2 FQNEAQ (reference sequence). The CDR3 covers 14 residues.